The 10 T cell receptor beta chains reported below all come from one sample, sequenced in a study of blood T cell repertoires in COVID-19. Sequencing used immunoSEQ multiplex PCR; TCRdb keeps in-frame clones, though not all of them. The data contain about 170,000 clones, around nine tenths of them seen just once; the ten biggest clones take up roughly 3.3%. Sequencing was performed on peripheral blood. The receptor set was obtained from a man aged 70 or older with acute or convalescent COVID-19.

This clone was seen a handful of times. The rearrangement links TRBV10-3 to TRBJ1-2, with D maybe TRBD1 (5 bases). Germline V CDR1 and CDR2: ENHRY, SYGVKD. Between the trimmed V and J ends, which lost 6 bases and 4 bases, there was a span of 15 bases. The CDR3 has 14 amino acids. The DNA for the CDR3 is TGTGCCATCAGCAACTTGGGGCAGTCCTATGGCTACACCTTC. This sequence encodes CAISNLGQSYGYTF.

The V gene is TRBV5-4, the J gene TRBJ1-4, with 8 bases fitting TRBD1. The CDR3 totals 15 residues. With V trimmed by 4 bases and J by 4 bases, 6 bases remained unmatched. Germline V lookup: CDR1 SGHNT, CDR2 YYREEE (reference sequence). CDR3 in amino acids: CASSPRTGLNEKLFF. The CDR3 DNA is TGTGCCAGCAGCCCCCGGACAGGGCTTAATGAAAAACTGTTTTTT.

The CDR3 DNA follows: TGTGCCAGCGCCGGGGGGTCAATCTCTGGAAACACCATATATTTT. Protein: CASAGGSISGNTIYF. This chain joins TRBV6-5 and TRBJ1-3; D possibly corresponds to TRBD1 (5 bases). Between the trimmed V and J ends, which lost 8 bases and 0 bases, there was a span of 14 bases. There are 15 residues in the CDR3. Germline V gene lookup returns CDR1 MNHEY and CDR2 SVGAGI.

This clone was recorded only once. The J gene is TRBJ2-2, the V gene TRBV3-1 (or the pseudogene TRBV3-2); D gene unclear. Germline loops: CDR1 LGHDT, CDR2 YNNKEL (reference sequence). The germline V and J ends were trimmed by 0 bases and 4 bases, with 3 bases remaining between them. The CDR3 has 13 residues. For the CDR3, the DNA is TGTGCCAGCAGCCAAGATCGCACCGGGGAGCTGTTTTTT. Protein sequence: CASSQDRTGELFF.

The chain uses TRBV7-6 and TRBJ2-7, with TRBD1 matching over 7 bases. V shed 4 bases and J 4 bases; nucleotides not matched to a gene: 16. Germline assignment: CDR1 SGHVS and CDR2 FNYEAQ. This CDR3 region has 17 residues. Written as DNA, the CDR3 is TGTGCCAGCAGCTCGAAATGGACAGGCGCCCTTTCTTACGAGCAGTACTTC. This sequence encodes CASSSKWTGALSYEQYF.

This chain connects TRBV7-2 to TRBJ2-7; TRBD1 might be the D (6 bases). The V gene lost 3 bases and the J gene lost 2 bases, with 8 bases spanning the gap. In germline, CDR1 is SGHTA, CDR2 FQGNSA. The CDR3 totals 13 residues. The CDR3 spells CASSFRGAYEQYF. The CDR3 nucleotides read TGTGCCAGCAGCTTCAGGGGTGCCTACGAGCAGTACTTC.

J is TRBJ2-1 and V is TRBV16; D uncertain. V was shortened by 4 bases and J by 4 bases, with 11 bases between the two germline ends. Germline V gene data show CDR1 as KGHSY and CDR2 as FQNENV. This CDR3 is 14 amino acids long. The CDR3 loop is CASSPQHGYNEQFF. The CDR3 DNA reads TGTGCCAGCAGCCCACAACACGGGTACAATGAGCAGTTCTTC.

V gene TRBV7-2 combines with J gene TRBJ2-5, with D maybe TRBD1 (6 bases). V shed 5 bases and J shed 0 bases, with 10 bases lying between them. The length of the CDR3 is 14 residues. Germline CDR1 and CDR2: SGHTA and FQGNSA. CDR3 amino acids: CASSRRDNQETQYF. The CDR3 DNA follows: TGTGCCAGCAGCCGCCGGGACAACCAAGAGACCCAGTACTTC.

The chain is built from TRBV2 and TRBJ1-1; TRBD1 agrees at 7 bases. The trim removed 7 bases at V and 3 bases at J, leaving 11 bases unmatched. The length of the CDR3 is 15 residues. Germline CDR1 SNHLY, CDR2 FYNNEI. CDR3 amino acids: CASTERTGRDTEAFF. The CDR3 nucleotides are TGTGCCAGCACCGAAAGGACAGGAAGGGACACTGAAGCTTTCTTT.

The chain has TRBV11-2 and TRBJ2-7; D is uncertain. The germline CDR1 and CDR2 sequences are SGHAT and FQNNGV. Trimming left V 5 bases short and J 1 base short, with 6 bases between. The CDR3 sequence is 12 residues long. The CDR3 region has the DNA TGTGCCAGCAGCCTATCGTCCTACGAGCAGTACTTC. It encodes CASSLSSYEQYF.